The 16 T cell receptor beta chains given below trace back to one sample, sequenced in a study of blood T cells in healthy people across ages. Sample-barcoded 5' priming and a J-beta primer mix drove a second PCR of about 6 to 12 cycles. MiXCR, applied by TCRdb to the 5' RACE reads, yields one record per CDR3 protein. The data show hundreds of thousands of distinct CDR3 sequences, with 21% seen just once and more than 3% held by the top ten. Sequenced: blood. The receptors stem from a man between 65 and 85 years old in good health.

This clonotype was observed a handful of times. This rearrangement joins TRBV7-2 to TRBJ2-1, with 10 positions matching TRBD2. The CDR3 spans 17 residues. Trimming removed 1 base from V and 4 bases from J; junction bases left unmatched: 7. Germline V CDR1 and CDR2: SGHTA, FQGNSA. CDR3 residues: CASSLGASGSLYNEQFF. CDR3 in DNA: TGTGCCAGCAGCTTAGGAGCTAGCGGGAGCCTTTACAATGAGCAGTTCTTC.

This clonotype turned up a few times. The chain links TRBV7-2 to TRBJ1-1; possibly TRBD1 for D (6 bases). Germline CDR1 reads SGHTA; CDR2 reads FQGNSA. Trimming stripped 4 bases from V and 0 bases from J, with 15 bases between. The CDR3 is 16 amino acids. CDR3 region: CASSSLGGLMNTEAFF. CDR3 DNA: TGTGCCAGCAGCTCGCTCGGGGGGCTCATGAACACTGAAGCTTTCTTT.

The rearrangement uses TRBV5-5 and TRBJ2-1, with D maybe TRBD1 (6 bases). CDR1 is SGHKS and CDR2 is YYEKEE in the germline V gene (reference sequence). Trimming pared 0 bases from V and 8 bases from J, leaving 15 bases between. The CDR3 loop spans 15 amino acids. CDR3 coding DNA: TGTGCCAGCAGCTTGGCCAGGGGCGCATACGATGAGCAGTTCTTC. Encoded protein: CASSLARGAYDEQFF.

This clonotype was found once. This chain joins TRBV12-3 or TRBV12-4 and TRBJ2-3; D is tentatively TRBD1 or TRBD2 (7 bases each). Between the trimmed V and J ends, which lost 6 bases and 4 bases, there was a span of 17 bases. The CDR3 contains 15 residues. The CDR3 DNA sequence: TGTGCCAGCAGATCCCAGGGAGGGGGCGCAGATACGCAGTATTTT. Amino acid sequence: CASRSQGGGADTQYF.

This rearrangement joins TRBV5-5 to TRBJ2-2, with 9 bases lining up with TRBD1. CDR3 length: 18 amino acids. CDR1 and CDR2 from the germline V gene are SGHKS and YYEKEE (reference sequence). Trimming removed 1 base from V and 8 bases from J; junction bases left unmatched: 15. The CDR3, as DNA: TGTGCCAGCAGCTTGAGGACAGGGGCCCCCTCGGGATCGGGGGAGCTGTTTTTT. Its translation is CASSLRTGAPSGSGELFF.

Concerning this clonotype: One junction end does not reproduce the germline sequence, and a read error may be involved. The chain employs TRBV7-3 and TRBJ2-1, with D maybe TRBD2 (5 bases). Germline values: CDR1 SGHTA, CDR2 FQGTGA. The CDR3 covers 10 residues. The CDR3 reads CASRYPGVRF. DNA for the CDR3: TGTGCCAGCAGGTACCCCGGGGTCCGGTTC.

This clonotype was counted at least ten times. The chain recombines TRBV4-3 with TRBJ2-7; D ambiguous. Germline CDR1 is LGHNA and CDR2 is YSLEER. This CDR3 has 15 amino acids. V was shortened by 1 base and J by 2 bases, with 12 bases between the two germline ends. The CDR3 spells CASSQATDAPYEQYF. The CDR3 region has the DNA TGCGCCAGCAGCCAAGCGACGGACGCCCCCTACGAGCAGTACTTC.

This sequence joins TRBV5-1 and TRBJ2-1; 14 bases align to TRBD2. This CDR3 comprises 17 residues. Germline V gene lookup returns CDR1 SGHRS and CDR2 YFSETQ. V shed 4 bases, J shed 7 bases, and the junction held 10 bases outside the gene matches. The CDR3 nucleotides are TGCGCCAGCAGCGCCCCGGGACTAGCGGGAGTCGCAAATGAGCAGTTCTTC. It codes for CASSAPGLAGVANEQFF.

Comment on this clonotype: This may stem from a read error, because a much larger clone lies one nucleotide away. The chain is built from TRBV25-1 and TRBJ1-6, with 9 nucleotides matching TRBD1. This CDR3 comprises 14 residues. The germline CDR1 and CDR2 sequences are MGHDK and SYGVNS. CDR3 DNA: TGTGCCTGCAGTGAGACAGGGGGAGGATCACCCCTCCACTTT. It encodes CACSETGGGSPLHF.

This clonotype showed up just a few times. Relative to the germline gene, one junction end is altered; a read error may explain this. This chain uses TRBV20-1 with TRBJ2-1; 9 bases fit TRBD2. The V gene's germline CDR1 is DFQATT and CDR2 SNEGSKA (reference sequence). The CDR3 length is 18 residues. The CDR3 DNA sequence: TGCAGTGCTAGAGGCAGCCCGTCTGGCGGGAGGGCCTATAATGAGCAGTTCTTC. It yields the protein CSARGSPSGGRAYNEQFF.

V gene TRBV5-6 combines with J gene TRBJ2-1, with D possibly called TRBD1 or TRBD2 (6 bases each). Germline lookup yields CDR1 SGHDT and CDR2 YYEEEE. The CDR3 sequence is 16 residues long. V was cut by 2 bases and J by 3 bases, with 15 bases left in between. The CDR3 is CASSFTGSGVYNEQFF. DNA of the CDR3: TGTGCCAGCAGCTTCACAGGGTCGGGGGTCTACAATGAGCAGTTCTTC.

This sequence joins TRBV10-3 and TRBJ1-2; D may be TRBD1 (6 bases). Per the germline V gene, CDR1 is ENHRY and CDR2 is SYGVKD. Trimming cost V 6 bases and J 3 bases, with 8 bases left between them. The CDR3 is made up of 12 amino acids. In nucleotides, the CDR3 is TGTGCCATCAGCGCAGGGGACTATGGCTACACCTTC. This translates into CAISAGDYGYTF.

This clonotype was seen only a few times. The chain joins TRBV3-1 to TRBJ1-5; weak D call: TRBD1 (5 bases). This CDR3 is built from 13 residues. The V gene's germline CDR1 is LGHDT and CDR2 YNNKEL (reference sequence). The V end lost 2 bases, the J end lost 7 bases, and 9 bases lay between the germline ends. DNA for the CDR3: TGTGCCAGCAGCCAAACCAGGGAACAGCCCCAGCATTTT. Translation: CASSQTREQPQHF.

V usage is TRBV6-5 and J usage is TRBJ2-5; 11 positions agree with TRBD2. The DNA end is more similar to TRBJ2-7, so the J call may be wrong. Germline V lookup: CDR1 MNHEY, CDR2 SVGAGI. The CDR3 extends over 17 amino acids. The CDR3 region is CASSFFLAGGLSYEQYF. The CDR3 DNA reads TGTGCCAGCAGTTTCTTCCTAGCGGGAGGCCTTTCCTACGAGCAGTACTTC.

Written as DNA, the CDR3 is TGTGCCAGCAGCGTAGTTGGGACTAGCGGGATCGGTACAGATACGCAGTATTTT. Its protein is CASSVVGTSGIGTDTQYF. The chain links TRBV9 to TRBJ2-3; TRBD2 matches at 13 bases. V lost 0 bases and J lost 3; bases outside the gene matches: 7. The CDR3 contains 18 residues. Germline V gene lookup returns CDR1 SGDLS and CDR2 YYNGEE.

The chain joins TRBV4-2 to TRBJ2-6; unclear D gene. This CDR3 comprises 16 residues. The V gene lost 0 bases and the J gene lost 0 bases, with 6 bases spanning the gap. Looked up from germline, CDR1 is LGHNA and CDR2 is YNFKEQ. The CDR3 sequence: CASSQEKTSGANVLTF. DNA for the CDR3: TGTGCCAGCAGCCAAGAAAAAACCTCTGGGGCCAACGTCCTGACTTTC.